This T cell receptor beta chain was recorded in a study of blood T cell repertoires in COVID-19. Across the whole study: The United States, Italy and Spain supplied acute and convalescent COVID-19 samples. PBMCs, B-cell-depleted T cells, or T cells were the source of the cDNA or gDNA that made up the material.

Germline V gene lookup returns CDR1 LGHDT and CDR2 YNNKEL (reference sequence). The CDR3 covers 12 residues. The ends were cut back, 2 bases at V and 4 bases at J, with 2 bases in the middle. The study recruited people aged about 18 to 95 years across around 24 US areas. Two negative PCRs, clearance, or symptom resolution were required of recovered Cohort 3 donors. Only in-frame clones appear in the TCRdb table, and some are missing; sequencing was by immunoSEQ multiplex PCR. This repertoire shows about 440,000 clones, roughly 88% found once; its top ten account for approximately 0.55%. The sample taken for sequencing was PBMCs or T cells enriched from blood (not recorded which). J is TRBJ2-2 and V is TRBV3-1 (or the pseudogene TRBV3-2); D call uncertain. The sequence was obtained from a man aged 18 to 30 who had recovered from COVID-19. CDR3 in amino acids: CASSQRTGELFF. The CDR3 DNA reads as TGTGCCAGCAGCCAACGCACCGGGGAGCTGTTTTTT.